Sequencing of this T cell receptor (beta chain) was carried out in a study of vaccination effects on CD4 cells after COVID-19 (dated by TCRdb to the early 2020s). In terms of the full investigation: Across the study, the median time from the second dose to post-vaccine sampling was 72 days (range 14 to 241). The Oncomine TCR Beta short-read assay on an Illumina iSeq 100 was used to sequence cultures from other donors in the study. A total of around eleven COVID-19 convalescent patients and a handful of SARS-CoV-2-naive healthy vaccine recipients were included in the full study. In both COVID-19 convalescent patients and infection-naive vaccine recipients, the study compared SARS-CoV-2 spike-specific CD4+ TCR repertoires from before mRNA vaccination with those from after it.

To identify antigen-specific CD4+ T cell clonotypes by their expansion, the ViraFEST assay first stimulated PBMC with viral peptide pools and then applied TCR sequencing. After about 10 days of culture, CD4+ T cells were isolated with the EasySep CD4+ T cell isolation kit. Two doses of either the BNT162b2 or the mRNA-1273 mRNA SARS-CoV-2 vaccine were administered to participants. None of the healthy vaccine recipients had a prior SARS-CoV-2 infection, which was confirmed by nucleocapsid antibody tests that came back negative both before and after vaccination. Each well held under 2.5 million PBMC cultured in IMDM containing approximately 5% human AB serum, 9 to 10 IU/ml IL-2 and gentamicin, along with around 11 ug/ml peptides. Half of the culture medium was replaced with fresh IL-2-containing medium on days 3 and 7. Unless noted otherwise, every peptide stimulation condition was grown in triplicate wells. PBMC were separated from whole blood using Ficoll-Paque Plus gradient centrifugation and were then either cryopreserved at -140C or used fresh. The spike proteins of SARS-CoV-2 and of the common cold coronaviruses HCoV-NL63, HCoV-OC43 and HCoV-229E were spanned by overlapping peptide pools. The QIAamp micro DNA kit was used to extract genomic DNA from the cultured CD4+ T cells.

To prepare the library, the immunoSEQ multiplex PCR assay was applied. TCR beta CDR3 sequencing was performed on DNA from the cultured, isolated CD4+ T cells. The paper's processing steps were these. Non-productive TCR sequences were removed and reads were trimmed to the CDR3 region, keeping CDR3s of at least 7 amino acids. The MANAFEST web app was used to pick out antigen-specific clonotypes by comparing their expansion in peptide wells with that in reference cultures. For clones to be considered positive, expansion at FDR<0.05 versus reference and all other wells, an odds ratio above 5, and a frequency above 0.1% in two replicate wells were required. A clonotype was called cross-reactive if it was significantly expanded both in SARS-CoV-2 spike wells and in at least one common cold coronavirus spike condition. CDR3 similarity was assessed by Levenshtein distance using the stringdist R package, and unrooted trees were constructed with ape in R 3.6.1. Held by TCRdb, this immuneACCESS table contains in-frame sequences only and omits some clones. Under half of the omission traces to an unresolved V gene where checked; the cause of the rest is unknown. V and J calls and clone size follow that table, whereas D and trimming were derived from the DNA. Across this sample there are roughly 24,000 clones, with roughly 72% seen only once. The biggest ten clones account for roughly a tenth of the sample.

Concerning this clone: The specificity of this receptor is unknown. No quality values exist for individual bases; no much larger clone is one base distant.

V lost 5 bases and J lost 8 bases, and the count of bases not matched to a germline gene is 13. The germline V gene supplies CDR1 SGHTA and CDR2 FQGNSA. The CDR3 holds 16 amino acids from the cysteine to the phenylalanine. The kept DNA is CDR3 alone, 48 bases in frame from the first base. The paper as a whole reports these results and caveats: Both infection-induced and vaccine-induced clones contracted markedly at late post-vaccination timepoints, which is consistent with waning T cell responses. The study was limited by a small number of convalescent patients and lacked early post-infection timepoints. In healthy vaccine recipients, vaccine-induced clones were almost all SARS-CoV-2 mono-reactive, with only 1 of 255 being cross-reactive with common cold coronaviruses.

This sequence was found in a human donor who received a COVID-19 vaccine. Sequencing was performed on CD4+ T cells from PBMCs cultured with HCoV-NL63 spike peptides, taken after COVID-19 vaccination. This specimen's cell subset or site label, per the study, means: HCoV-NL63 spike overlapping peptide pool stimulation. The V gene is TRBV7-2 and the J gene is TRBJ2-1; 9 bases in between match TRBD2. The CDR3: CASSEKRGAGGDEQFF. DNA sequence: TGTGCCAGCAGCGAAAAGAGGGGAGCGGGGGGCGATGAGCAGTTCTTC.